Below are 7 T cell receptor beta chains sequenced from a single sample in a study of T cell repertoires in breast cancer. During the second nested PCR, blocking oligonucleotides suppressed genes that were not paired. Via MiXCR, TCRdb re-called the emulsion pairing reads, giving one row per CDR3 protein. Of approximately 40,000 distinct CDR3 sequences in the sample, about 48% were seen once. Paired alpha-beta TCRs of CD8+ T cells were analyzed by expanded emulsion RT-PCR. The sample comprised CD8+ T cells. The origin of the receptors is a pool of human donors with breast cancer or a healthy control (not recorded which).

This clonotype was picked up a small number of times. The chain joins TRBV29-1 to TRBJ2-7; D perhaps matches TRBD1 (7 bases). Trimming pared 2 bases from V and 6 bases from J, leaving 20 bases between. This CDR3 contains 15 residues. The germline gives CDR1 SQVTM, CDR2 ANQGSEA. CDR3 nucleotide sequence: TGCAGCGTTGAACTGTACCTCAACAGGGGAGGCGAGCAGTACTTC. This codes for CSVELYLNRGGEQYF.

This chain joins TRBV3-1 and TRBJ1-3; D call uncertain. V lost 5 bases and J lost 9, with 20 bases in between. Per the germline V gene, CDR1 is LGHDT and CDR2 is YNNKEL (reference sequence). This CDR3 spans 15 amino acids. The CDR3: CASSTRSLGSGTIYF. Written as DNA, the CDR3 is TGTGCCAGCAGCACTCGATCACTTGGGAGCGGCACCATATATTTT.

V and J are TRBV10-1 and TRBJ2-1, with 7 nucleotides matching TRBD2. Germline CDR1 reads WNHNN; CDR2 reads SYGVQD (reference sequence). Unmatched junction bases numbered 18, after V lost 3 bases and J lost 4 bases. There are 19 residues in the CDR3. CDR3 region: CASSDQGAGEKDLYNEQFF. The CDR3 bases are TGCGCCAGCAGTGATCAAGGGGCGGGGGAGAAGGATTTATACAATGAGCAGTTCTTC.

The chain links TRBV10-1 to TRBJ2-1; D call uncertain. Germline assignment: CDR1 WNHNN and CDR2 SYGVQD (reference sequence). CDR3 size: 14 residues. The V end lost 3 bases, the J end lost 7 bases, and 13 bases lay between the germline ends. The CDR3 nucleotides read TGCGCCAGCAGTGAAATTGGCCCGTGGAATGAGCAGTTCTTC. Translated, it gives CASSEIGPWNEQFF.

About this clonotype: Germline is not matched at one junction end, which may reflect a read error. The rearrangement links TRBV6-2 or TRBV6-3 to TRBJ1-2; tentatively, D is TRBD1 (5 bases). The germline gives CDR1 MNHEY, CDR2 SVGEGT. The CDR3 extends over 15 amino acids. The CDR3 is CAGSVSGTGTYGYTF. CDR3 DNA: TGTGCCGGCAGTGTTTCGGGGACTGGAACCTATGGCTACACCTTC.

This clonotype was counted a few times. This sequence joins TRBV27 and TRBJ2-1, with 11 bases that match TRBD2. Germline assignment: CDR1 MNHEY and CDR2 SMNVEV (reference sequence). V lost 6 bases and J lost 9; bases outside the gene matches: 13. The CDR3 runs to 16 residues. CDR3 coding DNA: TGTGCCAGCAGACCGATTAATAGCGGGGGGGCCCGTGAGCAGTTCTTC. It translates to CASRPINSGGAREQFF.

The chain carries TRBV6-1 and TRBJ2-2, with 9 positions matching TRBD2. J gave up 4 bases and V 6 bases, and 18 bases lay outside the gene matches. The CDR3 covers 19 residues. CDR1 MNHNS and CDR2 SASEGT come from the germline V gene. The CDR3 coding sequence is TGTGCCAGCAGCCACGGTCGCGGGGGGGGGGCGGTGGGCACCGGGGAGCTGTTTTTT. Its protein product is CASSHGRGGGAVGTGELFF.